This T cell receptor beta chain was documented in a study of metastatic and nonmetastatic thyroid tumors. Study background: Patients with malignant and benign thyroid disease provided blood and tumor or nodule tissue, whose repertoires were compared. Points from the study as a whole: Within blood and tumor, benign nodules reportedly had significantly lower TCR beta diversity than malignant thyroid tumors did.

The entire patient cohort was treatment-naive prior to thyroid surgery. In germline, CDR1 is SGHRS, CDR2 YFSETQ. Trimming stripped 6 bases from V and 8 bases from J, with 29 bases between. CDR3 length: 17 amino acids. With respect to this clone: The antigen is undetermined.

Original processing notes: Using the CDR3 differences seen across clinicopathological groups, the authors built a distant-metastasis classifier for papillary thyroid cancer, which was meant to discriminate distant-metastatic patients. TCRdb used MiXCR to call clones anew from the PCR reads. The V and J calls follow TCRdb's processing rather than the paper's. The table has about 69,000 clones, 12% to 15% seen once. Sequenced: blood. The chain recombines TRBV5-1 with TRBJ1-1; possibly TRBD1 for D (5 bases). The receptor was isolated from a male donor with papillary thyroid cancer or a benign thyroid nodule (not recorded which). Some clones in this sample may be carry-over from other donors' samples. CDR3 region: CASIDPSSSGGSSEAFF. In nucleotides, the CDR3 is TGCGCCAGCATCGATCCGTCCTCTTCGGGGGGGTCGTCGGAAGCTTTCTTT.